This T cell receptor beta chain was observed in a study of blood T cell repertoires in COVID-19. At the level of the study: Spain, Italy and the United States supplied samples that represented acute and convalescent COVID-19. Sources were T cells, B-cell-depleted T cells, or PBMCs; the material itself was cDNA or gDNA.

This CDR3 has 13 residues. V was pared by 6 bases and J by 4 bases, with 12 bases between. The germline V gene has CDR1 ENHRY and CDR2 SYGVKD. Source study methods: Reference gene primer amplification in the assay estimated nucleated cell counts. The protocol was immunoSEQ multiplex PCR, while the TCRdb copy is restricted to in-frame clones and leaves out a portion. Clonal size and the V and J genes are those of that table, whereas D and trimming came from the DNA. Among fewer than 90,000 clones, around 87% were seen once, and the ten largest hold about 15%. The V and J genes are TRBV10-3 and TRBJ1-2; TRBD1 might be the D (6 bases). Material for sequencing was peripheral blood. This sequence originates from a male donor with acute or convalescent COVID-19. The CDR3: CAISRQELYGYTF. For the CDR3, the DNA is TGTGCCATCAGCAGACAGGAACTCTATGGCTACACCTTC.